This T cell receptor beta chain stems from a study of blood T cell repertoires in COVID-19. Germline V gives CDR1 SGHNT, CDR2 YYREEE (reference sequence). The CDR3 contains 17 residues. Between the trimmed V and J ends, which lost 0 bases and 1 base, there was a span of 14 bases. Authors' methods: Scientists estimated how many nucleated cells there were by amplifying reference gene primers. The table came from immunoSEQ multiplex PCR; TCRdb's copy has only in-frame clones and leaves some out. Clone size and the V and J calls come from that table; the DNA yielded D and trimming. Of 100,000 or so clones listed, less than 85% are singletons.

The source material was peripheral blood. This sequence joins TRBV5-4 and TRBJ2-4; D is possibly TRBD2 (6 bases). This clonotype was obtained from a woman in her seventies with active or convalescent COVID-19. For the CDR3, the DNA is TGTGCCAGCAGCTTGGCGGAGGGCGGATTCGCCAAAAACATTCAGTACTTC. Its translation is CASSLAEGGFAKNIQYF.